This T cell receptor beta chain comes out of a study of beta chain features in type 1 diabetes. Overall study findings and caveats: Patients with Type 1 diabetes showed moderately but significantly shorter TCRB CDR3s in all four CD4+ subsets.

The study reverse transcribed the entire isolated RNA, so it sequenced expressed TCRB transcripts. An average of approximately 3.6 million reads was obtained for naive, central memory and regulatory T cell samples. Only in-frame clones appear in the TCRdb table, and some are missing; sequencing was by immunoSEQ multiplex PCR. The repertoire has tens of thousands of clones, 35% to 50% of them found once; the top ten carry 1.4%. Each donor gave one heparinised blood draw averaging roughly 100 mL. A word on this clone: The antigen is not known. The junction does not match germline at one end; this may be a read error.

The CDR3 runs to 14 residues. Germline V gives CDR1 SSHAT, CDR2 FNYEAQ (reference sequence). The chain combines TRBV7-7 with TRBJ2-5; maybe TRBD2 (6 bases). The clonotype was recovered from a young man with type 1 diabetes. The sample consisted of Tregs from blood. DNA of the CDR3: TGTGCTAGCAGCTCTACTAGCTTCAGAGAGACCCAGTACTTC. It yields the protein CASSSTSFRETQYF.